This T cell receptor (beta chain) derives from a study of somatic mutations in cytotoxic T cells in rheumatoid arthritis. Germline assignment: CDR1 SGHAT and CDR2 FQNNGV. V was trimmed by 8 bases and J by 6 bases, leaving 10 bases between them. The CDR3 has 11 amino acids. TCRdb's table, derived via immunoSEQ multiplex PCR, lists solely in-frame clones and lacks some. The table includes 4,000 or so clones, around three quarters detected once. This TCR was recovered from a woman aged 60-70 years with rheumatoid arthritis. This rearrangement joins TRBV11-2 to TRBJ1-1; tentative D call: TRBD1 (6 bases). Sequencing input: CD8+ T cells sorted from blood. The CDR3 protein is CASGNRAEAFF. The CDR3 region has the DNA TGTGCCAGCGGAAACAGGGCTGAAGCTTTCTTT.